Following are 17 T cell receptor beta chains from one sample sequenced in a study of blood T cell repertoires in COVID-19. The assay was immunoSEQ multiplex PCR, and TCRdb's table has in-frame clones only and misses some. Seen here are approximately 250,000 clones, just under 90% observed once, and the top ten hold roughly 4.3%. The specimen sequenced was PBMCs or T cells enriched from blood (not recorded which). The receptors derive from a woman aged 30 to 39 with acute COVID-19.

This clone appeared a single time. V is TRBV19 and J is TRBJ2-1, with 9 positions matching TRBD2. Trimming removed 3 bases from V and 9 bases from J; junction bases left unmatched: 9. CDR1 is LNHDA and CDR2 is SQIVND in the germline V gene (reference sequence). CDR3 size: 15 residues. The CDR3 nucleotides are TGTGCCAGTAGTATTCAGGGGACTAGCTCTCTTGAGCAGTTCTTC. It encodes CASSIQGTSSLEQFF.

The chain uses TRBV3-1 (or the pseudogene TRBV3-2) and TRBJ1-1; the D is unclear. The CDR3 is made up of 13 amino acids. V shed 4 bases and J shed 1 base, with 7 bases lying between them. Germline CDR1 and CDR2: LGHDT and YNNKEL (reference sequence). CDR3: CASSLGWNTEAFF. The CDR3 DNA is TGTGCCAGCAGCCTCGGGTGGAACACTGAAGCTTTCTTT.

The table lists this clone with a few counts. CDR3 protein: CASSFGPGGSSPLHF. CDR3 in DNA: TGTGCCAGCAGCTTTGGCCCAGGGGGTAGTTCACCCCTCCACTTT. The chain carries TRBV11-1 and TRBJ1-6; 7 nucleotides align to TRBD1. This CDR3 spans 15 amino acids. With 3 bases clipped from V and 9 bases from J, the junction kept 8 bases outside the gene matches. Germline values: CDR1 SGHAT, CDR2 FQDESV (reference sequence).

This chain joins TRBV6-4 and TRBJ1-2, with D possibly TRBD1 on 5 matching bases. The CDR3 spans 15 residues. Germline loops: CDR1 MRHNA, CDR2 SNTAGT. The germline V and J ends were trimmed by 2 bases and 7 bases, with 17 bases remaining between them. This chain's CDR3 is CASSDTPQGLGGYTF. For the CDR3, the DNA is TGTGCCAGCAGTGACACACCTCAGGGTCTAGGTGGCTACACCTTC.

The gene calls are TRBV30 and TRBJ1-4; the D gene is possibly TRBD1 (5 bases). The CDR3 is made up of 15 amino acids. Germline V gives CDR1 GTSNPN, CDR2 SVGIG (reference sequence). V dropped 6 bases and J dropped 3 bases, with 17 bases sitting between them. The CDR3: CACPTRAGANEKLFF. Written as DNA, the CDR3 is TGTGCCTGCCCTACCCGAGCGGGGGCTAATGAAAAACTGTTTTTT.

The CDR3 spells CASSQQPGGIVEGEQFF. The CDR3, as DNA: TGTGCCAGCAGCCAACAACCTGGCGGGATCGTAGAAGGTGAGCAGTTCTTC. The chain links TRBV7-8 to TRBJ2-1, with a possible D match to TRBD2 (6 bases). Per germline, CDR1 SGHVS and CDR2 FQNEAQ. V lost 5 bases, J lost 9 bases, and 26 bases lay in between. This CDR3 has 17 residues.

J is TRBJ2-7 and V is TRBV20-1; perhaps TRBD1 as D (5 bases). Germline V gives CDR1 DFQATT, CDR2 SNEGSKA (reference sequence). The CDR3 consists of 12 residues. The V and J ends lost 3 bases and 1 base respectively, with 7 bases between them. CDR3 sequence: CSASQGSYEQYF. CDR3 bases: TGCAGTGCTAGTCAGGGTTCCTACGAGCAGTACTTC.

The chain is built from TRBV19 and TRBJ2-3; weak D call: TRBD2 (5 bases). Between the trimmed V and J ends, which lost 5 bases and 4 bases, there was a span of 7 bases. Germline loops: CDR1 LNHDA, CDR2 SQIVND (reference sequence). The CDR3 is 12 residues long. This chain's CDR3 is CASSYGADTQYF. The DNA for the CDR3 is TGTGCCAGTAGTTACGGGGCAGATACGCAGTATTTT.

V is TRBV2 and J is TRBJ2-1, with 7 nucleotides matching TRBD1. Germline CDR1 is SNHLY and CDR2 is FYNNEI. The V gene end was trimmed by 2 bases and the J gene end by 4 bases; junction bases not matched to a gene: 5. The CDR3 has 15 amino acids. This chain's CDR3 is CASSEIAGGYNEQFF. DNA of the CDR3: TGTGCCAGCAGTGAAATAGCAGGGGGTTACAATGAGCAGTTCTTC. The full variable domain, its missing parts supplied by reference TRBV2 and TRBJ2-1, is EPEVTQTPSHQVTQMGQEVILRCVPISNHLYFYWYRQILGQKVEFLVSFYNNEISEKSEIFDDQFSVERPDGSNFTLKIRSTKLEDSAMYFCASSEIAGGYNEQFFGPGTRLTVL.

J is TRBJ2-7 and V is TRBV27; 9 nucleotides match TRBD1. The junction had 9 bases not matched to a gene; V was cut back by 6 bases and J by 3 bases. The CDR3 totals 15 residues. CDR1 MNHEY and CDR2 SMNVEV come from the germline V gene (reference sequence). CDR3 sequence (DNA): TGTGCCAGCAGCGGGCCGGGGACAGGGCTCTACGAGCAGTACTTC. Its protein is CASSGPGTGLYEQYF.

In this sample, this clone turned up once. This chain joins TRBV4-1 and TRBJ2-7; TRBD2 aligns across 9 bases. The CDR3 consists of 17 residues. Unmatched junction bases numbered 10, after V lost 0 bases and J lost 4 bases. From germline, CDR1 is MGHRA and CDR2 YSYEKL. CDR3 in amino acids: CASSQDAGLAGDYEQYF. Written as DNA, the CDR3 is TGCGCCAGCAGCCAAGATGCCGGGTTAGCGGGAGATTACGAGCAGTACTTC.

The chain combines TRBV27 with TRBJ2-7, with TRBD2 identical over 9 bases. The CDR3 covers 12 residues. Germline V lookup: CDR1 MNHEY, CDR2 SMNVEV (reference sequence). V lost 8 bases, J lost 6 bases, and 5 bases stayed unmatched. CDR3 coding DNA: TGTGCCAGCGGACTAGCGAATCGCGAGCAGTACTTC. It translates to CASGLANREQYF.

The CDR3 here is CASSLWTSGPGEQYF. The CDR3, as DNA: TGTGCCAGCAGTCTCTGGACTAGCGGACCGGGGGAGCAGTACTTC. The chain links TRBV27 to TRBJ2-7; 10 bases are a match to TRBD2. From germline, CDR1 is MNHEY and CDR2 SMNVEV (reference sequence). Germline trimming cut 5 bases from V and 7 bases from J; bases unmatched to any gene: 11. The CDR3 loop spans 15 amino acids.

The V gene is TRBV11-1, the J gene TRBJ2-5; 9 bases are a match to TRBD2. V lost 5 bases to trimming and J lost 5 bases; unmatched junction nucleotides: 9. Germline V CDR1 and CDR2: SGHAT, FQDESV (reference sequence). The CDR3 loop spans 15 amino acids. The CDR3 reads CASSTVSGSGETQYF. Here the CDR3 DNA reads TGTGCCAGCAGCACCGTTAGCGGGAGTGGTGAGACCCAGTACTTC.

The chain couples TRBV19 to TRBJ2-4, with D possibly matching TRBD2 (5 bases). The germline V and J ends were trimmed by 6 bases and 1 base, with 22 bases remaining between them. The CDR3 contains 18 residues. Germline CDR1 and CDR2: LNHDA and SQIVND (reference sequence). The CDR3 DNA reads as TGTGCCAGTAGCCAAAATGTAGCGACCGGGAAGGCCAAAAACATTCAGTACTTC. Translated, it gives CASSQNVATGKAKNIQYF.

The chain recombines TRBV11-2 with TRBJ1-4, with a weak D call TRBD1 (5 bases). CDR1 and CDR2 from the germline V gene are SGHAT and FQNNGV. This CDR3 spans 14 amino acids. Trimming shortened V by 5 bases and J by 9 bases, and 16 bases separated the two germline ends. The CDR3 bases are TGTGCCAGCAGCGCCGGGACGGGGGGTCAAAAACTGTTTTTT. Its translation: CASSAGTGGQKLFF.

The chain links TRBV7-9 to TRBJ2-7; 9 nucleotides align to TRBD2. The trim removed 5 bases at V and 4 bases at J, leaving 21 bases unmatched. The CDR3 has 19 amino acids. Per the germline V gene, CDR1 is SEHNR and CDR2 is FQNEAQ (reference sequence). The CDR3 coding sequence is TGTGCCAGCAGCCACTCGGGACTAGCAGACCGTAGCAGCCCTTACGAGCAGTACTTC. This codes for CASSHSGLADRSSPYEQYF.